The entry below gives a single T cell receptor beta chain sequence along with its context. Antigen: not known. It may be a read error: a sequence one base away is much more abundant. CDR1 and CDR2 from the germline V gene are MDHEN and SYDVKM. The CDR3 spans 16 residues. Trimming took off 3 bases at V and 2 bases at J, with 14 bases between the two ends. A constant-region primer served to make TCR beta cDNA from roughly 480 ng total RNA. Three rounds of nested multiplex PCR with slightly modified ARM-PCR produced TCR beta libraries. TRBV1-TRBV30 forward primers paired with a C-beta reverse primer were used in the first two PCR rounds, which ran 9 to 10 cycles each. A single record per CDR3 protein comes from TCRdb applying MiXCR to the multiplex PCR reads. The sample yields about 330,000 distinct CDR3 sequences, less than 70% seen once. The sample originates from a study of tumor-infiltrating lymphocytes in primary liver carcinoma. Study-wide context: T1-T3 N0M0 was the stage of the tumors, which were 4.2 to 10 cm across.

Unsorted whole blood yielded the blood RNA, and germline DNA was also extracted. The authors collected around 4.3 milliliters of peripheral blood before surgery. The study's findings and limits: No comparison of CD4+ and CD8+ repertoires was made, since the samples were bulk unsorted.

The clonotype comes from a man aged 35-49 years with primary liver carcinoma and hepatitis B virus infection. Sequencing was done on a sample of peripheral blood. The chain uses TRBV28 and TRBJ1-5; the D is unclear. The CDR3 nucleotides are TGTGCCAGCAGTTTCACCGACAAGAGGGGCAATCAGCCCCAGCATTTT. It is translated as CASSFTDKRGNQPQHF. Filled out from reference TRBV28 and TRBJ1-5, the complete variable domain reads DVKVTQSSRYLVKRTGEKVFLECVQDMDHENMFWYRQDPGLGLRLIYFSYDVKMKEKGDIPEGYSVSREKKERFSLILESASTNQTSMYLCASSFTDKRGNQPQHFGDGTRLSIL.